This TCR beta chain was documented in a study of technical replicates of blood from several donors. Looked up from germline, CDR1 is SSHAT and CDR2 is FNYEAQ (reference sequence). Germline trimming cut 1 base from V and 0 bases from J; bases unmatched to any gene: 6. The CDR3 covers 18 residues. Sequencing was performed with immunoSEQ multiplex PCR; in TCRdb, only in-frame clones are kept and a portion is missing. Found here are 80,000 to 100,000 clones, about 96% of them singletons; the top ten hold around 0.21%. The TCR sequence derives from a human donor in good health. Sequenced sample: T cells isolated from PBMCs. This rearrangement joins TRBV7-7 to TRBJ2-6, with 7 bases aligning to TRBD1. The CDR3 DNA sequence: TGTGCCAGCAGCTTAGTAGGGGACAGACACTCTGGGGCCAACGTCCTGACTTTC. Amino acid sequence: CASSLVGDRHSGANVLTF.